This record looks at one T cell receptor beta chain sequence and its context. The data belong to a study of blood T cells in healthy people across ages. From germline, CDR1 is LGHDT and CDR2 YNNKEL (reference sequence). V was pared by 4 bases and J by 7 bases, with 8 bases of the junction left unmatched. The CDR3 has 14 amino acids. PCR was performed a second time for roughly 7 to 12 cycles using a sample-barcoded 5' primer and a J-beta primer mix. TCRdb ran MiXCR on the 5' RACE reads and lists one entry per CDR3 protein. This repertoire shows some 1.4 million distinct CDR3 sequences, about 43% found once; its top ten account for 7.9%. Drawn from each donor were around 10 milliliters of peripheral blood.

The chain recombines TRBV3-1 with TRBJ1-2; TRBD1 matches 8 bases. What was sequenced was blood. This TCR was recovered from a woman in her late teens or twenties in good health. This CDR3 is CASSLGQGLGGYTF. CDR3 coding DNA: TGTGCCAGCAGCCTCGGACAGGGATTAGGTGGCTACACCTTC.